The 23 T cell receptor beta chains given below trace back to one sample, sequenced in a study of cytomegalovirus exposure and HLA in healthy donors. PCR used 60 Vbeta primers and 13 Jbeta primers. Clones were read by immunoSEQ multiplex PCR, and TCRdb kept only the in-frame ones, dropping some. The table records 110,000 or so clones, less than 70% of them present only once. The material sequenced was PBMCs. These receptors originate from a woman in her seventies in good health and CMV-seropositive.

The chain employs TRBV7-9 and TRBJ2-1; tentatively, D is TRBD2 (7 bases). V lost 5 bases to trimming and J lost 8 bases, with 16 bases between them. The CDR3 has 14 residues. Germline values: CDR1 SEHNR, CDR2 FQNEAQ (reference sequence). Here the CDR3 reads CASSPMGGGYEQFF. The CDR3 DNA is TGTGCCAGCAGCCCCATGGGGGGGGGCTATGAGCAGTTCTTC.

V and J are TRBV7-2 and TRBJ2-2; 8 positions agree with TRBD1. Germline CDR1 and CDR2: SGHTA and FQGNSA. V shed 9 bases and J 0 bases; nucleotides not matched to a gene: 3. The CDR3 is 14 amino acids. Here the CDR3 reads CASGTGPNTGELFF. The CDR3 DNA is TGTGCCAGTGGGACAGGACCGAACACCGGGGAGCTGTTTTTT.

V is TRBV6-1 and J is TRBJ2-1, with 15 bases aligning to TRBD2. The V gene end was trimmed by 0 bases and the J gene end by 1 base; junction bases not matched to a gene: 1. This CDR3 has 18 residues. The germline V gene has CDR1 MNHNS and CDR2 SASEGT. The DNA for the CDR3 is TGTGCCAGCAGTGAAGCTGGACTAGCGGGGGGGTCCTACAATGAGCAGTTCTTC. Translation gives CASSEAGLAGGSYNEQFF.

This chain connects TRBV5-1 to TRBJ2-5; 10 nucleotides agree with TRBD1. The end of the DNA aligns better with TRBJ2-7, so the J call may be wrong. This CDR3 contains 16 residues. Germline V gives CDR1 SGHRS, CDR2 YFSETQ. CDR3 coding DNA: TGCGCCAGCAGCTCGATCCGGGACAGGGGCCCCTACGAGCAGTACTTC. Amino acids: CASSSIRDRGPYEQYF.

V is TRBV4-1 and J is TRBJ2-7; no clear D gene. The V gene lost 1 base and the J gene lost 3 bases, with 7 bases spanning the gap. Germline loops: CDR1 MGHRA, CDR2 YSYEKL. The CDR3 covers 13 residues. CDR3 in amino acids: CASSQATLYEQYF. Written as DNA, the CDR3 is TGCGCCAGCAGCCAAGCTACCCTCTACGAGCAGTACTTC.

The rearrangement links TRBV6-1 to TRBJ1-1; TRBD1 might be the D (6 bases). CDR3 length: 15 amino acids. The germline gives CDR1 MNHNS, CDR2 SASEGT. The ends were cut back, 4 bases at V and 3 bases at J, with 15 bases in the middle. CDR3 coding DNA: TGTGCCAGCAGTGTAATGGGGGCTGGGGACACTGAAGCTTTCTTT. This translates into CASSVMGAGDTEAFF.

This clone has only one observation. V gene TRBV5-6 combines with J gene TRBJ1-2; TRBD1 matches 7 bases. From germline, CDR1 is SGHDT and CDR2 YYEEEE. V dropped 6 bases and J dropped 7; count of bases not matched to a gene: 9. The length of the CDR3 is 13 residues. CDR3 DNA: TGTGCCAGCACGATTACAGGGGTTCCTGGCTACACCTTC. Its protein product is CASTITGVPGYTF.

DNA for the CDR3: TGTGCTAGTGGTTTGGGACAGGTAGGGGGTAATGAAAAACTGTTTTTT. Translating gives CASGLGQVGGNEKLFF. This chain links TRBV12-5 with TRBJ1-4, with a tentative D call TRBD1 (6 bases). The length of the CDR3 is 16 residues. From germline, CDR1 is LGHNT and CDR2 FRNRAP. Trimming pared 1 base from V and 4 bases from J, leaving 13 bases between. The whole variable domain, remainder taken from reference TRBV12-5 and TRBJ1-4, is DARVTQTPRHKVTEMGQEVTMRCQPILGHNTVFWYRQTMMQGLELLAYFRNRAPLDDSGMPKDRFSAEMPDATLATLKIQPSEPRDSAVYFCASGLGQVGGNEKLFFGSGTQLSVL.

The gene calls are TRBV5-1 and TRBJ2-1; TRBD2 agrees at 8 bases. V dropped 2 bases and J dropped 2; count of bases not matched to a gene: 3. The germline V gene encodes CDR1 SGHRS and CDR2 YFSETQ. CDR3 length: 15 amino acids. CDR3 sequence (DNA): TGCGCCAGCAGCTTTAGCGGGGAGACCTACAATGAGCAGTTCTTC. This sequence encodes CASSFSGETYNEQFF.

This clone was recorded a few times. The J gene is TRBJ2-7, the V gene TRBV5-6; perhaps TRBD2 as D (6 bases). This CDR3 is 14 amino acids long. Germline CDR1 SGHDT, CDR2 YYEEEE. Trimming shortened V by 0 bases and J by 0 bases, and 7 bases separated the two germline ends. CDR3 in DNA: TGTGCCAGCAGCTTGGGGGGGGACTCCTACGAGCAGTACTTC. Its protein is CASSLGGDSYEQYF.

The chain links TRBV2 to TRBJ2-3; TRBD2 is a possible D gene (7 bases). Trimming pared 3 bases from V and 3 bases from J, leaving 13 bases between. CDR3 length: 15 residues. Germline lookup yields CDR1 SNHLY and CDR2 FYNNEI. The CDR3 DNA sequence: TGTGCCAGCAGTGAGGGGGGGGCTACTACAGATACGCAGTATTTT. Translating it yields CASSEGGATTDTQYF.

The CDR3 here is CASKPGRVEQYF. The CDR3 DNA is TGTGCCAGCAAGCCAGGGAGGGTCGAGCAGTACTTC. J is TRBJ2-7 and V is TRBV6-1; 7 bases match TRBD2. Germline V gives CDR1 MNHNS, CDR2 SASEGT. The trim removed 7 bases at V and 6 bases at J, leaving 6 bases unmatched. This CDR3 spans 12 amino acids.

This clone showed up just a few times. The chain employs TRBV7-9 and TRBJ2-4, with unresolved D. Trimming left V 1 base short and J 0 bases short, with 10 bases between. This CDR3 is built from 16 residues. Looked up from germline, CDR1 is SEHNR and CDR2 is FQNEAQ (reference sequence). The CDR3 here is CASSLGAGLAKNIQYF. For the CDR3, the DNA is TGTGCCAGCAGCTTAGGGGCAGGTCTAGCCAAAAACATTCAGTACTTC.

This sequence joins TRBV7-9 and TRBJ1-3, with 7 bases lining up with TRBD1. Germline loops: CDR1 SEHNR, CDR2 FQNEAQ (reference sequence). The J segment lost 8 bases and the V segment lost 5 bases, leaving 12 bases of the junction unmatched. This CDR3 contains 15 residues. CDR3 sequence (DNA): TGTGCCAGCAGCCCAGACAGGGTTCTTGGGGACACCATATATTTT. Translation: CASSPDRVLGDTIYF.

This clone has a single count. CDR3 amino acids: CASSPVVRGPYEQYF. DNA of the CDR3: TGCGCCAGCAGCCCGGTGGTGCGGGGCCCCTACGAGCAGTACTTC. The chain is built from TRBV5-1 and TRBJ2-7; the D gene is possibly TRBD2 (6 bases). The CDR3 is 15 residues long. Germline CDR1 reads SGHRS; CDR2 reads YFSETQ. Trimming stripped 4 bases from V and 2 bases from J, with 16 bases between.

The V and J genes are TRBV18 and TRBJ1-1; 9 nucleotides agree with TRBD1. Germline trimming cut 4 bases from V and 7 bases from J; bases unmatched to any gene: 1. From germline, CDR1 is KGHSH and CDR2 LQKENI. The CDR3 spans 12 residues. Here the CDR3 reads CASSRQGVEAFF. The DNA of the CDR3 is TGTGCCAGCTCACGACAGGGGGTTGAAGCTTTCTTT.

This chain joins TRBV29-1 and TRBJ2-3; 9 positions match TRBD2. Germline V lookup: CDR1 SQVTM, CDR2 ANQGSEA. This CDR3 is built from 12 residues. J lost 10 bases, V lost 2 bases, and 4 bases had no gene match. The DNA for the CDR3 is TGCAGCGTTGAACCCAGCGGGGGGCCGCAGTATTTT. Its translation is CSVEPSGGPQYF.

This rearrangement joins TRBV9 to TRBJ2-4; TRBD1 agrees at 10 bases. CDR1 is SGDLS, CDR2 YYNGEE, per germline. Trimming took 4 bases from V and 0 from J; bases not matched to a gene: 7. The CDR3 length is 17 residues. The CDR3 region is CASSSWGDRGAKNIQYF. The CDR3 nucleotides read TGTGCCAGCAGCTCCTGGGGGGACAGGGGAGCCAAAAACATTCAGTACTTC.

This clone was observed many times. The genes are TRBV5-6 and TRBJ2-7; 10 nucleotides match TRBD1. The CDR3 contains 15 residues. J gave up 5 bases and V 3 bases, and 8 bases lay outside the gene matches. CDR1 is SGHDT, CDR2 YYEEEE, per germline. CDR3 sequence reads: CASSSYGTGVHEQYF. The CDR3 coding sequence is TGTGCCAGCAGCTCGTACGGGACAGGGGTTCACGAGCAGTACTTC.

The chain employs TRBV10-1 and TRBJ1-1; TRBD1 matches at 7 bases. V shed 10 bases and J 2 bases; nucleotides not matched to a gene: 7. The CDR3 spans 13 residues. Germline assignment: CDR1 WNHNN and CDR2 SYGVQD (reference sequence). Here the CDR3 DNA reads TGCGCCACCAGGGGGACAGCCAACACTGAAGCTTTCTTT. Its protein product is CATRGTANTEAFF.

This clone was seen a handful of times. The V call is TRBV20-1, the J call TRBJ2-1; D may be TRBD2 (5 bases). The CDR3 is made up of 11 amino acids. The germline V gene encodes CDR1 DFQATT and CDR2 SNEGSKA (reference sequence). The V gene lost 7 bases and the J gene lost 6 bases, with 10 bases spanning the gap. The CDR3 loop reads CSGLYVNEQFF. CDR3 DNA: TGCAGTGGACTATATGTCAATGAGCAGTTCTTC.

The rearrangement joins TRBV9 to TRBJ1-5, with D possibly being TRBD1 (5 bases). Looked up from germline, CDR1 is SGDLS and CDR2 is YYNGEE. The V and J ends lost 1 base and 6 bases respectively, with 14 bases between them. The CDR3 consists of 15 residues. In DNA form, the CDR3 reads TGTGCCAGCAGCGTAAATGGGGCGGGGGGTCAGCCCCAGCATTTT. Translated: CASSVNGAGGQPQHF.

The chain uses TRBV4-1 and TRBJ1-2; D unclear. V was trimmed by 0 bases and J by 5 bases, leaving 13 bases between them. The CDR3 is made up of 15 amino acids. CDR1 is MGHRA and CDR2 is YSYEKL in the germline V gene. The CDR3, as DNA: TGCGCCAGCAGCCAAGATCGGAGTTCCTCTTATGGCTACACCTTC. Its protein is CASSQDRSSSYGYTF.